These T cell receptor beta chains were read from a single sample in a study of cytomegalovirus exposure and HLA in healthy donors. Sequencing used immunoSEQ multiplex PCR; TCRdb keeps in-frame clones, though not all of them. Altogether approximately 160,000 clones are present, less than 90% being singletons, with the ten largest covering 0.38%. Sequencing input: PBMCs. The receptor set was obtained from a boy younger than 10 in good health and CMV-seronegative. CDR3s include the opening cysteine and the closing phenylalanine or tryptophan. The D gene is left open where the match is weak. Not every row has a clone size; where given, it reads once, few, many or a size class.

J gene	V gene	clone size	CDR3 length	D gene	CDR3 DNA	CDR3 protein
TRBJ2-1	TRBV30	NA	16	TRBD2	TGTGCCTGGAGTCCCCCTCTAGCGGACCCGTACAATGAGCAGTTCTTC	CAWSPPLADPYNEQFF
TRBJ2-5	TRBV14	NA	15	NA	TGTGCCAGCAGCCCCCTTAGCGGCTTGGGGGAGACCCAGTACTTC	CASSPLSGLGETQYF
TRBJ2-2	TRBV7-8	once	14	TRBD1	TGTGCCAGCAGCTCACAGGGGGAGCACGGGGAGCTGTTTTTT	CASSSQGEHGELFF
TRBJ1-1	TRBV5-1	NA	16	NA	TGCGCCAGCAGCTCCGGAGAGATTGTGTCGAACACTGAAGCTTTCTTT	CASSSGEIVSNTEAFF
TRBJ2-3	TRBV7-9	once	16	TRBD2	TGTGCCAGCAGCCCTTGGACTAGCGGATACACAGATACGCAGTATTTT	CASSPWTSGYTDTQYF
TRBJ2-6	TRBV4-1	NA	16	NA	TGCGCCAGCAGCCAAACGCAGGTCTCTGGGGCCAACGTCCTGACTTTC	CASSQTQVSGANVLTF
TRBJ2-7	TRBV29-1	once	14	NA	TGCAGCGTTCTACAGGGCGCCTATTCCTACGAGCAGTACTTC	CSVLQGAYSYEQYF
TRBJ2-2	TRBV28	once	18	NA	TGTGCCAGCAGTATTCTAACCAACCCCGGGACAAAAACCGGGGAGCTGTTTTTT	CASSILTNPGTKTGELFF
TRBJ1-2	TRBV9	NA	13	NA	TGTGCCAGCACCCCTGGCACTAACTATGGCTACACCTTC	CASTPGTNYGYTF
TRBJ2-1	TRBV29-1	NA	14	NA	TGCAGCGTTGAAGACCTGGCGGAGGCCAATGAGCAGTTCTTC	CSVEDLAEANEQFF
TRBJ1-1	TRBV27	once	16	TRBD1	TGTGCCAGCAGTTTATCGGAGGGGGCGGCGAACACTGAAGCTTTCTTT	CASSLSEGAANTEAFF
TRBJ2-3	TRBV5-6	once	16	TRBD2	TGTGCCAGCAGCTTGCCCCTAGCGGGGGTCACAGATACGCAGTATTTT	CASSLPLAGVTDTQYF
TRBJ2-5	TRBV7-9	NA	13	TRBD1	TGTGCCAGCAGCACAGGGGGGCGAGAGACCCAGTACTTC	CASSTGGRETQYF
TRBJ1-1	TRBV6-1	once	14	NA	TGTGCCAGCAGTCAACAGGGCCCGAACACTGAAGCTTTCTTT	CASSQQGPNTEAFF
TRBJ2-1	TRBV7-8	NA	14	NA	TGTGCCAGCAGCTTAGGCTCAGGGCGCAATGAGCAGTTCTTC	CASSLGSGRNEQFF
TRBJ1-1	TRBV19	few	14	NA	TGTGCCAGTAGTATAGGGGGAGGGGGCACTGAAGCTTTCTTT	CASSIGGGGTEAFF
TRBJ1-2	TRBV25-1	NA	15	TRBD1	TGTGCCAGCAGTAGTCAGGGGGCCCTCTACTATGGCTACACCTTC	CASSSQGALYYGYTF
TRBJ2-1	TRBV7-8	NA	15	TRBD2	TGTGCCAGCAGCTCGGGACTAGCGGGCTACAATGAGCAGTTCTTC	CASSSGLAGYNEQFF
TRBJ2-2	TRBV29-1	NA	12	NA	TGCAGCGCTTTGACAAACACCGGGGAGCTGTTTTTT	CSALTNTGELFF
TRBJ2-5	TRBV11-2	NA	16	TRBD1	TGTGCCAGCAGTCTCGCCGGGACAGGGGCGGCGGAGACCCAGTACTTC	CASSLAGTGAAETQYF
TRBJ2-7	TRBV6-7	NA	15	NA	TGTGCCAGCAGTTACCTGTCCCCCCGGTCCTACGAGCAGTACTTC	CASSYLSPRSYEQYF
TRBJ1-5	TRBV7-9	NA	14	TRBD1	TGTGCCAGCAGCCGGACAGGGGCCGACCAGCCCCAGCATTTT	CASSRTGADQPQHF
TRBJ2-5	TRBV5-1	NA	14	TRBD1	TGCGCCAGCAGCCCGGGGACAGGCCAAGAGACCCAGTACTTC	CASSPGTGQETQYF
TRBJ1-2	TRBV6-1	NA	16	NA	TGTGCCAGCAGTGATGGCATCCACCTCGCTAACTATGGCTACACCTTC	CASSDGIHLANYGYTF
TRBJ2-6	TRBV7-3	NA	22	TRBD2	TGTGCCAGCAGCCTACCCGACGGGGGGGGGCTTGAAGGGAGGTTTGGGGCCAACGTCCTGACTTTC	CASSLPDGGGLEGRFGANVLTF
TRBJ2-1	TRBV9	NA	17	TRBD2	TGTGCCAGCAGCGTACCGGGACTAGCGGGAGGATGGGGGGAGCAGTTCTTC	CASSVPGLAGGWGEQFF
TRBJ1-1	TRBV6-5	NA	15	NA	TGTGCCAGCAGTTACTCAGGGGTAAGGAACACTGAAGCTTTCTTT	CASSYSGVRNTEAFF
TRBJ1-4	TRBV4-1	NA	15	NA	TGCGCCAGCAGCCAAGATCCGACAGCTAATGAAAAACTGTTTTTT	CASSQDPTANEKLFF
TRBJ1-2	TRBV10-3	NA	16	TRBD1	TGTGCCATACTACCGGGACAGGGGACTGCTAACTATGGCTACACCTTC	CAILPGQGTANYGYTF
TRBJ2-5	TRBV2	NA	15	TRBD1	TGTGCCAGCACCTGGGGGACAGGGGAAATGGAGACCCAGTACTTC	CASTWGTGEMETQYF
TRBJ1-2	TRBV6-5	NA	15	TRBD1	TGTGCCAGCAGTCTCTCGGGACAGGTGTACTATGGCTACACCTTC	CASSLSGQVYYGYTF
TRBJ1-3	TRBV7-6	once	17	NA	TGTGCCAGCAGCTCTCAGCCGGGTCGACAGTTCGTAAACACCATATATTTT	CASSSQPGRQFVNTIYF
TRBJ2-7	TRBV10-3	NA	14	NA	TGTGCCATCAGTGAACGGGAACTCTCCTACGAGCAGTACTTC	CAISERELSYEQYF